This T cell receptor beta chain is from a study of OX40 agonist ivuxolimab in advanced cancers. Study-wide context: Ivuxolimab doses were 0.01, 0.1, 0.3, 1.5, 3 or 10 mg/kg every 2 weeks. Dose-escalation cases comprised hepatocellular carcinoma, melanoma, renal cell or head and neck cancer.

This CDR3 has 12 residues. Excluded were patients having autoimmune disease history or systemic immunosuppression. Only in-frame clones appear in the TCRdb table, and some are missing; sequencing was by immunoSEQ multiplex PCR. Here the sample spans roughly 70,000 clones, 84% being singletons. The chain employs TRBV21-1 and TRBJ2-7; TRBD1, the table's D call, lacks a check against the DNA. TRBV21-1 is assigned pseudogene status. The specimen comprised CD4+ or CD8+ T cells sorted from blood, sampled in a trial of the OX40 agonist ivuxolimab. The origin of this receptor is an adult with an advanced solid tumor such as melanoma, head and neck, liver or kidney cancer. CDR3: CASSRTDYEQYF. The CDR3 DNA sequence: TGTGCCAGCTCAAGGACAGACTACGAGCAGTACTTC.